The 28 T cell receptor beta chains listed next were all sequenced from one sample in a study of blood T cells in healthy people across ages. The use of a sample-barcoded 5' primer and a J-beta primer mix characterized a second PCR of roughly 7 to 11 cycles. Using its own MiXCR run on the 5' RACE reads, TCRdb lists one record per CDR3 protein. The repertoire holds about 2 million distinct CDR3 sequences, with approximately 50% as singletons. Sequencing used blood. All receptors derive from a middle-aged woman in good health.

CDR3 nucleotide sequence: TGTGCCAGCAGCACCCGACAGGGGCTTTCCTACAATGAGCAGTTCTTC. Translated, it gives CASSTRQGLSYNEQFF. The chain carries TRBV7-9 and TRBJ2-1; 8 bases agree with TRBD1. Germline V gene lookup returns CDR1 SEHNR and CDR2 FQNEAQ (reference sequence). V was clipped by 5 bases and J by 1 base; unmatched bases: 7. The CDR3 length is 16 residues.

V gene TRBV6-2 or TRBV6-3 combines with J gene TRBJ1-5; D may be TRBD1 (6 bases). The V gene's germline CDR1 is MNHEY and CDR2 SVGEGT. V lost 6 bases and J lost 2, with 23 bases in between. CDR3 size: 18 residues. The DNA for the CDR3 is TGTGCCAGCAGCCCCCATCAGGGGTTGGGGTTTGGCAATCAGCCCCAGCATTTT. Protein product: CASSPHQGLGFGNQPQHF.

This clonotype was observed a handful of times. V usage is TRBV19 and J usage is TRBJ2-1; 7 nucleotides align to TRBD2. The V segment lost 10 bases and the J segment 3 bases; nucleotides outside the gene matches: 3. The germline V gene encodes CDR1 LNHDA and CDR2 SQIVND (reference sequence). This CDR3 region has 12 residues. CDR3 coding DNA: TGTGCCACCACGGGGGGCTACAATGAGCAGTTCTTC. Protein: CATTGGYNEQFF. The variable domain in full, with the rest retrieved from reference TRBV19 and TRBJ2-1, is DGGITQSPKYLFRKEGQNVTLSCEQNLNHDAMYWYRQDPGQGLRLIYYSQIVNDFQKGDIAEGYSVSREKKESFPLTVTSAQKNPTAFYLCATTGGYNEQFFGPGTRLTVL.

This rearrangement joins TRBV11-2 to TRBJ2-7, with a tentative D call TRBD2 (6 bases). CDR1 and CDR2 (germline): SGHAT, FQNNGV. This CDR3 region has 17 residues. The germline V and J ends were trimmed by 0 bases and 6 bases, with 21 bases remaining between them. Here the CDR3 DNA reads TGTGCCAGCAGCTTAGATCTAGGGGACTTCCCATATGGCGAGCAGTACTTC. Residues: CASSLDLGDFPYGEQYF.

The chain is built from TRBV25-1 and TRBJ2-5; 11 nucleotides align to TRBD2. Trimming cost V 4 bases and J 11 bases; bases outside gene matches: 12. Germline CDR1 MGHDK, CDR2 SYGVNS. The CDR3 spans 15 residues. The CDR3, as DNA: TGTGCCAGCAGTGTAGCGGGGGGGCTCGGCAATGAGCAGTACTTC. This encodes CASSVAGGLGNEQYF.

This clonotype was counted only a few times. The CDR3, as DNA: TGTGCCAGCAGCTTTAGGTGGGACGGGAGCCAAGAGACCCAGTACTTC. Its protein is CASSFRWDGSQETQYF. This sequence joins TRBV5-6 and TRBJ2-5, with D possibly matching TRBD2 (6 bases). V was clipped by 2 bases and J by 1 base, with 15 bases between them. This CDR3 comprises 16 residues. Germline CDR1 and CDR2: SGHDT and YYEEEE. Combining the CDR3 with reference TRBV5-6 and TRBJ2-5 gives the whole variable domain DAGVTQSPTHLIKTRGQQVTLRCSPKSGHDTVSWYQQALGQGPQFIFQYYEEEERQRGNFPDRFSGHQFPNYSSELNVNALLLGDSALYLCASSFRWDGSQETQYFGPGTRLLVL.

Note on this clonotype: A much larger clone differs by one base, so this may be a read error. The chain links TRBV7-9 to TRBJ2-5; 9 positions match TRBD1. In germline, CDR1 is SEHNR, CDR2 FQNEAQ (reference sequence). The CDR3 is made up of 14 amino acids. CDR3 sequence: CAGSLGTGRETQYF. CDR3 DNA sequence: TGTGCCGGCAGCTTGGGGACAGGGAGGGAGACCCAGTACTTC.

In this sample, this clonotype turned up a few times. The V gene is TRBV27, the J gene TRBJ2-7; 7 positions agree with TRBD2. The ends lost 3 bases at V and 1 base at J; junction bases unmatched: 6. The germline gives CDR1 MNHEY, CDR2 SMNVEV (reference sequence). The CDR3 runs to 15 residues. CDR3 sequence (DNA): TGTGCCAGCAGTTTTTCTCGCGGGGGATCCTACGAGCAGTACTTC. This encodes CASSFSRGGSYEQYF.

A few counts support this clonotype. J is TRBJ1-2 and V is TRBV4-1, with D possibly matching TRBD1 (5 bases). The CDR3 loop spans 14 amino acids. Germline V gene sequence: CDR1 MGHRA, CDR2 YSYEKL. V was pared by 1 base and J by 8 bases, with 14 bases between. The CDR3 bases are TGCGCCAGCAGCCAAGGCACAGGATACGAGGGCTACACCTTC. Translating gives CASSQGTGYEGYTF.

This clonotype appeared a few times. V gene TRBV28 combines with J gene TRBJ2-7; the D gene could be TRBD1 or TRBD2 (5 bases each). Germline values: CDR1 MDHEN, CDR2 SYDVKM. V lost 2 bases, J lost 7 bases, and 21 bases lay in between. The CDR3 is 16 residues long. Here the CDR3 DNA reads TGTGCCAGCAGTTTAGAGGGTATGGGCAGGGCATGGGAGCAGTACTTC. Translation: CASSLEGMGRAWEQYF.

This clonotype was seen more than once but under ten times. The V call is TRBV7-7, the J call TRBJ2-1, with 11 bases identical to TRBD2. V was pared by 11 bases and J by 4 bases, with 7 bases of the junction left unmatched. The germline CDR1 and CDR2 sequences are SSHAT and FNYEAQ (reference sequence). CDR3 length: 14 amino acids. The CDR3, as DNA: TGTGCCGTCAATAGCGGGGGGGTTTACAATGAGCAGTTCTTC. Translated, it gives CAVNSGGVYNEQFF.

Only a few counts were recorded for this clonotype. The chain recombines TRBV7-2 with TRBJ2-1, with D possibly being TRBD1 (5 bases). Trimming pared 5 bases from V and 8 bases from J, leaving 13 bases between. Germline-derived CDR1 and CDR2 are SGHTA and FQGNSA. This CDR3 spans 13 amino acids. As DNA, the CDR3 is TGTGCCAGCAGCCCTCCAGGGTTGGATGAGCAGTTCTTC. Translated, it gives CASSPPGLDEQFF.

This chain links TRBV28 with TRBJ2-7, with TRBD2 matching 11 bases. Germline trimming cut 6 bases from V and 7 bases from J; bases unmatched to any gene: 14. The CDR3 contains 16 residues. CDR1 MDHEN and CDR2 SYDVKM come from the germline V gene. The CDR3 DNA follows: TGTGCCAGCAGGCAATCACTAGCGGGGGCGATCAATGAGCAGTACTTC. Protein: CASRQSLAGAINEQYF.

Turning to this clonotype: The junction departs from the called germline gene at one end, perhaps through a read error. The chain employs TRBV28 and TRBJ2-3; D is perhaps TRBD2 (7 bases). Looked up from germline, CDR1 is MDHEN and CDR2 is SYDVKM. CDR3 size: 14 residues. The CDR3 region has the DNA TGTGCCGGCAGTCTCGGGGGGCGTACAGATACGCAGTATTTT. It specifies CAGSLGGRTDTQYF. The full variable domain, in which reference TRBV28 and TRBJ2-3 provide the parts outside the CDR3, is DVKVTQSSRYLVKRTGEKVFLECVQDMDHENMFWYRQDPGLGLRLIYFSYDVKMKEKGDIPEGYSVSREKKERFSLILESASTNQTSMYLCAGSLGGRTDTQYFGPGTRLTVL.

This clonotype has only one observation. The chain carries TRBV4-1 and TRBJ2-1, with 7 bases that match TRBD2. The end of the DNA is better explained by TRBJ2-7, so the J call may be wrong. Looked up from germline, CDR1 is MGHRA and CDR2 is YSYEKL. The CDR3 runs to 20 residues. CDR3 sequence: CASSQTPSASRLAVYNEQYF. The CDR3 DNA reads as TGCGCCAGCAGCCAAACGCCTTCAGCCTCCCGGCTAGCGGTCTACAATGAGCAGTACTTC.

This clonotype was seen a single time. The V gene is TRBV3-1, the J gene TRBJ1-2; the D gene is possibly TRBD1 (5 bases). The CDR3 is made up of 15 amino acids. In germline, CDR1 is LGHDT, CDR2 YNNKEL (reference sequence). Trimming removed 1 base from V and 3 bases from J, with 12 bases in between. CDR3 nucleotides: TGTGCCAGCAGCCAAGCGTCCAGGGCTCACTATGGCTACACCTTC. Protein: CASSQASRAHYGYTF.

This chain uses TRBV25-1 with TRBJ1-2; TRBD1 matches 8 bases. Germline trimming cut 3 bases from V and 2 bases from J; bases unmatched to any gene: 8. The CDR3 consists of 16 residues. Germline V gene data show CDR1 as MGHDK and CDR2 as SYGVNS. Here the CDR3 DNA reads TGTGCCAGCAGTGACGCTAGAGGGACAGGCAACTATGGCTACACCTTC. Residues: CASSDARGTGNYGYTF.

This clonotype has just a few counts. This chain links TRBV7-2 with TRBJ2-1, with unresolved D. This CDR3 comprises 14 residues. Germline CDR1 is SGHTA and CDR2 is FQGNSA. V lost 3 bases and J lost 10, with 16 bases in between. CDR3 DNA: TGTGCCAGCAGCTTCTTGGGGAATCGCCGGGAGCAGTTCTTC. It yields the protein CASSFLGNRREQFF.

This rearrangement joins TRBV3-1 to TRBJ1-5, with D possibly TRBD1 on 6 matching bases. Trimming stripped 0 bases from V and 9 bases from J, with 15 bases between. This CDR3 has 15 residues. Germline CDR1 reads LGHDT; CDR2 reads YNNKEL (reference sequence). The CDR3 bases are TGTGCCAGCAGCCAAGATCATGACAGGACCCGGCCCCAGCATTTT. It translates to CASSQDHDRTRPQHF. The entire variable domain, with the rest obtained from reference TRBV3-1 and TRBJ1-5, is as follows: DTAVSQTPKYLVTQMGNDKSIKCEQNLGHDTMYWYKQDSKKFLKIMFSYNNKELIINETVPNRFSPKSPDKAHLNLHINSLELGDSAVYFCASSQDHDRTRPQHFGDGTRLSIL.

The chain combines TRBV7-2 with TRBJ1-5; no firm D call. The germline gives CDR1 SGHTA, CDR2 FQGNSA. The CDR3 has 15 residues. Trimming cost V 2 bases and J 3 bases, with 11 bases left between them. The CDR3 sequence: CASSLSTQFNQPQHF. CDR3 DNA sequence: TGTGCCAGCAGCTTATCCACGCAATTCAATCAGCCCCAGCATTTT.

The genes are TRBV6-5 and TRBJ2-1, with 11 bases that match TRBD2. The length of the CDR3 is 15 residues. Unmatched junction bases numbered 9, after V lost 7 bases and J lost 7 bases. CDR1 and CDR2 (germline): MNHEY, SVGAGI. The chain's CDR3 is CASTWGSGGVNEQFF. The CDR3 DNA is TGTGCCAGCACTTGGGGTAGCGGGGGGGTAAATGAGCAGTTCTTC.

This clonotype was seen once. The J gene is TRBJ1-4, the V gene TRBV7-2; D gene unclear. V shed 1 base and J shed 7 bases, with 13 bases lying between them. This CDR3 contains 15 residues. Germline V gene data show CDR1 as SGHTA and CDR2 as FQGNSA. DNA for the CDR3: TGTGCCAGCAGCTTAGTACCGGGGATCACTGAAAAACTGTTTTTT. Protein product: CASSLVPGITEKLFF.

In DNA, the CDR3 is TGCAGCGCTGAGAACCCGAGGGATAGCGGAGTCATCACAGATACGCAGTATTTT. Its translation is CSAENPRDSGVITDTQYF. The chain has TRBV29-1 and TRBJ2-3, with D tentatively TRBD2 (6 bases). V lost 7 bases and J 2 bases, leaving 28 bases between the germline ends. The CDR3 is 18 residues long. From germline, CDR1 is SQVTM and CDR2 ANQGSEA.

This clonotype was found a few times. The CDR3 coding sequence is TGTGCCAGCTCGGCTACGGGGCGCACAGATACGCAGTATTTT. It is translated as CASSATGRTDTQYF. The V gene is TRBV27, the J gene TRBJ2-3, with D perhaps being TRBD1 or TRBD2 (5 bases each). The CDR3 totals 14 residues. The V end was cut by 8 bases, the J end by 1 base, with 13 bases between. Germline loops: CDR1 MNHEY, CDR2 SMNVEV (reference sequence).

V usage is TRBV5-5 and J usage is TRBJ1-5; D uncertain. This CDR3 is 13 amino acids long. Between the trimmed V and J ends, which lost 4 bases and 5 bases, there was a span of 10 bases. The V gene's germline CDR1 is SGHKS and CDR2 YYEKEE (reference sequence). Here the CDR3 DNA reads TGTGCCAGCAGCCCTGGAGCTTATCAGCCCCAGCATTTT. This sequence encodes CASSPGAYQPQHF.

This clonotype was recorded once. The chain uses TRBV5-5 and TRBJ1-2; TRBD1 might be the D (6 bases). Germline V gene lookup returns CDR1 SGHKS and CDR2 YYEKEE (reference sequence). The CDR3 is made up of 15 amino acids. With 0 bases removed from V and 4 bases from J, the gap between germline ends came to 13 bases. The CDR3, as DNA: TGTGCCAGCAGCTTGGGACAGGTGGTCATCTATGGCTACACCTTC. This encodes CASSLGQVVIYGYTF.

The rearrangement uses TRBV24-1 and TRBJ2-1; D unclear. V lost 6 bases to trimming and J lost 8 bases, with 7 bases between them. Germline CDR1 and CDR2: KGHDR and SFDVKD. This CDR3 has 11 residues. Here the CDR3 DNA reads TGTGCCACCAGTACTCAGCATGAGCAGTTCTTC. Amino acids: CATSTQHEQFF.

In its sample, this clonotype was seen a few times. The chain joins TRBV4-3 to TRBJ1-1, with a weak D call TRBD1 (5 bases). The length of the CDR3 is 16 residues. Germline CDR1 and CDR2: LGHNA and YSLEER. V dropped 0 bases and J dropped 5 bases, with 16 bases sitting between them. DNA for the CDR3: TGCGCCAGCAGCCAAGATCTTAGAGAGGGGAATACTGAAGCTTTCTTT. As protein: CASSQDLREGNTEAFF.